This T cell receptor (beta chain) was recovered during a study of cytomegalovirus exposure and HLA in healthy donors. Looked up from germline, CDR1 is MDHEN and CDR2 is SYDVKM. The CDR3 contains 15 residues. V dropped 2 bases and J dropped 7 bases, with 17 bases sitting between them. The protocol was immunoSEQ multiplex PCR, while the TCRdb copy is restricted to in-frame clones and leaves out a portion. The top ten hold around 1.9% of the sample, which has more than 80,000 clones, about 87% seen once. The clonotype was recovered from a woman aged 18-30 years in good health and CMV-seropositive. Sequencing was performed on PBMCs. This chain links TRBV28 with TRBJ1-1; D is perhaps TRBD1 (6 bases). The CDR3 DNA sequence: TGTGCCAGCAGTTTAGGGTACAGGGAAGTCGGTGAAGCTTTCTTT. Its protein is CASSLGYREVGEAFF.